These T cell receptor beta chains were read from a single sample in a study of OX40 agonist ivuxolimab in advanced cancers. The data were produced by immunoSEQ multiplex PCR, yet TCRdb's version contains in-frame clones alone and is incomplete. The table has about 70,000 clones, approximately 90% seen once; the top ten hold 1.1%. The sample in question was CD4+ or CD8+ T cells sorted from blood, obtained in a trial of the OX40 agonist ivuxolimab. The receptors come from an adult with an advanced solid tumor such as melanoma, head and neck, liver or kidney cancer. The CDR3 runs from the conserved cysteine through the conserved F or W. The D gene is left open where the match is weak. The size of a clone is reported for some rows only, either as once, few or many, or as a class for expanded clones.

j_gene,d_gene,abundance,v_gene,CDR3nt,CDR3aa
TRBJ1-5,-,few,TRBV19,TGTGCCAGTAGTATATCTAATAGCAATCAGCCCCAGCATTTT,CASSISNSNQPQHF
TRBJ2-3,-,-,TRBV29-1,TGCAGCGTTGTATGGGGCGCAGATACGCAGTATTTT,CSVVWGADTQYF
TRBJ2-2,TRBD2,-,TRBV4-2,TGTGCCAGCAGCCAAGAAACGGGGGGGAACACCGGGGAGCTGTTTTTT,CASSQETGGNTGELFF
TRBJ1-2,-,-,TRBV21-1,TGTGCCAGCAGCACTACCCAACAGGGAGCTAACTATGGCTACACCTTC,CASSTTQQGANYGYTF
TRBJ2-5,-,-,TRBV5-4,TGTGCCAGCAGCTTTCAGCCAGGACAAGAGACCCAGTACTTC,CASSFQPGQETQYF
TRBJ1-1,-,-,TRBV4-1,TGCGCCAGCAGCCAAGGGCTTGGAAAAGGTGGGACTGAAGCTTTCTTT,CASSQGLGKGGTEAFF
TRBJ2-7,TRBD2,-,TRBV10-3,TGTGCCATCAGTGAGTCAGGCCTAGCGGGGATCTCCTACGAGCAGTACTTC,CAISESGLAGISYEQYF
TRBJ2-1,TRBD1,-,TRBV2,TGTGCCAGCAGTGGAGGGACAGGGATAATCTACAATGAGCAGTTCTTC,CASSGGTGIIYNEQFF
TRBJ2-2,TRBD1,-,TRBV6-6,TGTGCCAGCAGACCCTCCGGGACAGCTACCGGGGAGCTGTTTTTT,CASRPSGTATGELFF
TRBJ2-3,-,-,TRBV11-2,TGTGCCAGCAGCCTGAACACAGATACGCAGTATTTT,CASSLNTDTQYF
TRBJ2-4,-,-,TRBV6-6,TGTGCCAGCAGTCCCGAGATGGAAGCGAGGGACATTCAGTACTTC,CASSPEMEARDIQYF
TRBJ2-7,-,-,TRBV6-1,TGTGCCAGCAGTACCCAGGCGTACTACGAGCAGTACTTC,CASSTQAYYEQYF
TRBJ1-2,-,few,TRBV30,TGTGCCTGGAGTCGGGGGGCCGAGGGCTACACCTTC,CAWSRGAEGYTF
TRBJ2-7,-,-,TRBV4-1,TGCGCCAGCAGCCAAGGGAGGCCCAGATACTCCTACGAGCAGTACTTC,CASSQGRPRYSYEQYF
TRBJ2-2,TRBD1,once,TRBV30,TGTGCCTGGAGTATCAGGACAGGGCGCAACACCGGGGAGCTGTTTTTT,CAWSIRTGRNTGELFF
TRBJ2-7,-,-,TRBV25-1,TGTGCCACCACCTCGGACATCTCCTACGAGCAGTACTTC,CATTSDISYEQYF
TRBJ1-1,TRBD1,-,TRBV2,TGTGCCAGCAGTGAAGCGGGACAGGGCTACACTGAAGCTTTCTTT,CASSEAGQGYTEAFF
TRBJ2-3,TRBD1,-,TRBV30,TGTGCCTGGGGCCGTGCCAGGGGGCCGACAGATACGCAGTATTTT,CAWGRARGPTDTQYF
TRBJ1-2,-,-,TRBV9,TGTGCCAGCAGCGTACGTCCGAATCGGACAGAAACCTATGGCTACACCTTC,CASSVRPNRTETYGYTF
TRBJ1-5,-,few,TRBV4-2,TGTGCCAGCAGCCAAGATACCCAGGGGCGGCAGCCCCAGCATTTT,CASSQDTQGRQPQHF
TRBJ2-7,-,-,TRBV9,TGTGCCAGCAGCGCCTCCACAAGCTCCTACGAGCAGTACTTC,CASSASTSSYEQYF
TRBJ2-5,-,once,TRBV27,TGTGCCAGCAAAGGAGGAGTCGAGGAGACCCAGTACTTC,CASKGGVEETQYF